Sequencing of this T cell receptor (beta chain) was carried out in a study of identical twins. Template switching added a universal primer site; cDNA carried unique molecular identifiers. TCRdb called the 5' RACE reads again in MiXCR, with one record for every CDR3 protein. The repertoire holds hundreds of thousands of distinct CDR3 sequences, with around 12% as singletons. Note on this clonotype: No antigen is known for it.

Study-wide findings and caveats: For cord blood, abundant beta clonotypes had fewer insertions, unlike memory repertoires, which showed none. Conclusions rested on cross-sectional statistics rather than following the same donors. Models came in too low on out-of-frame TCR alpha sharing in monozygotic twins.

V lost 1 base and J lost 1; bases outside the gene matches: 6. The CDR3 spans 18 residues. CDR1 and CDR2 from the germline V gene are DFQATT and SNEGSKA (reference sequence). In addition, the sample was reused for a study of yellow fever vaccine responses in identical twins.

The rearrangement uses TRBV20-1 and TRBJ2-3, with TRBD2 matching 15 bases. The material sequenced was PBMCs. The sequence derives from a woman younger than 35 in good health. In DNA, the CDR3 is TGCAGTGCTAGAGGAGGGACTAGCGGGGGGCCCCGCACAGATACGCAGTATTTT. Protein product: CSARGGTSGGPRTDTQYF.